This T cell receptor beta chain emerged from a study of T cells in women clearing cervical HPV infection. The study, taken as a whole, reports: Controls had more TRBV6-7 (0.16%) than cases (about 0.11%). CIN3+ cases had significantly higher TCR richness than controls; evenness did not differ.

The data were produced by immunoSEQ multiplex PCR, yet TCRdb's version contains in-frame clones alone and is incomplete. There are roughly 25,000 clones in the sample, with 5% to 8.5% held by the top ten. Germline V gives CDR1 SNHLY, CDR2 FYNNEI. The CDR3 totals 13 residues. All participants had a single incident cervical HPV16 infection, and prevalent HPV16 infections were excluded. Of note for this clone: The antigen is not known. Read coverage stops 3 residues before the CDR3 terminus; the germline J gene supplies the remainder.

The sample taken for sequencing was blood buffy coat. The origin of this receptor is a woman between 18 and 69 years old with a cervical HPV16 infection that either progressed to CIN3+ or cleared (not recorded which). The rearrangement uses TRBV2 and TRBJ2-3, with D perhaps matching TRBD1 (5 bases). CDR3 DNA (partial): TGTGCCAGCACCAGACAGCCGGGTCAGCCG. It codes for CASTRQPGQP. The whole CDR3 is CASTRQPGQPQYF.